The subject of this entry is one TCR beta chain. The antigen is unknown. Some clones are missing from TCRdb's copy, which holds only in-frame ones; the method was immunoSEQ multiplex PCR. Found here are 65,000 to 95,000 clones, about 83% of them singletons; the top ten hold around 0.8%. Systemic immunosuppression or a history of autoimmune disease excluded patients. The data were obtained in a study of OX40 agonist ivuxolimab in advanced cancers. Across the whole study: The diagnoses of dose-escalation patients were hepatocellular carcinoma, melanoma, renal cell or head and neck cancer.

The germline V gene has CDR1 GTSNPN and CDR2 SVGIG (reference sequence). The CDR3 loop spans 11 amino acids. The V gene lost 0 bases and the J gene lost 8 bases, with 7 bases spanning the gap. Findings and limits, study-wide: Clonal expansion by week 6 occurred in CD4+ and CD8+ blood T cells (at 0.1 to 3.0 mg/kg).

The V call is TRBV30, the J call TRBJ2-5; D is undetermined. The material sequenced was CD4+ or CD8+ T cells sorted from blood, taken in a trial of the OX40 agonist ivuxolimab. The TCR was taken from an adult with an advanced solid tumor such as melanoma, head and neck, liver or kidney cancer. The CDR3 nucleotides read TGTGCCTGGAGTGTCGGTGGAACCCAGTACTTC. This codes for CAWSVGGTQYF.